This T cell receptor (beta chain) was captured by sequencing in a study of response to subunit inactivated influenza vaccine. Via MiXCR, TCRdb re-called the RT-PCR reads, giving one row per CDR3 protein. This sample has 150,000 to 200,000 distinct CDR3 sequences, with approximately 12% found just once. V dropped 1 base and J dropped 0 bases, with 16 bases sitting between them. This CDR3 contains 18 residues. CDR1 and CDR2 (germline): MDHEN, SYDVKM. These data also featured in a second study, about T cells expressing NK-cell markers. That study adds: With UMIs, 5'RACE template switching was used to make TCR beta cDNA. There were seven HCMV-seropositive donors and one seronegative donor among the eight sequenced. A range of roughly 1.0-8% of CD8+ T cells consisted of dominant NKG2C+ clonotypes in 5 to 7 donors.

The source material was CD8+ T cells sorted from PBMCs, sampled about 13 days after vaccination. The origin of this receptor is a man aged 50-60 years who received an inactivated influenza vaccine. V gene TRBV28 combines with J gene TRBJ1-5; perhaps TRBD1 as D (6 bases). CDR3 nucleotides: TGTGCCAGCAGTTTATTAACAGGGCACCCTTATAGCAATCAGCCCCAGCATTTT. Its protein is CASSLLTGHPYSNQPQHF.